Listed here is a single TCR beta chain. There are 21 residues in the CDR3. The sample belongs to a study of blood T cell repertoires in COVID-19. Turning to the study itself: Material from acute and convalescent COVID-19 was sourced from the United States, Italy and Spain. From T cells, B-cell-depleted T cells, or PBMCs came the material, which was cDNA or gDNA.

TCRdb's table, derived via immunoSEQ multiplex PCR, lists solely in-frame clones and lacks some. The sample has about 170,000 clones; 70% to 80% are singletons. The receptor was derived from a man aged 55 to 70 with acute or convalescent COVID-19. Sequencing input: peripheral blood. This chain joins TRBV12-2 and TRBJ1-3; whether TRBD1, the table's D call, matches the DNA was not checked. TRBV12-2 is shown as a pseudogene. The CDR3: CASRLEGNWDRDLCSGNTIYF. The CDR3 bases are TGTGCAAGTCGCTTAGAAGGTAACTGGGACAGGGACTTGTGCTCTGGAAACACCATATATTTT.